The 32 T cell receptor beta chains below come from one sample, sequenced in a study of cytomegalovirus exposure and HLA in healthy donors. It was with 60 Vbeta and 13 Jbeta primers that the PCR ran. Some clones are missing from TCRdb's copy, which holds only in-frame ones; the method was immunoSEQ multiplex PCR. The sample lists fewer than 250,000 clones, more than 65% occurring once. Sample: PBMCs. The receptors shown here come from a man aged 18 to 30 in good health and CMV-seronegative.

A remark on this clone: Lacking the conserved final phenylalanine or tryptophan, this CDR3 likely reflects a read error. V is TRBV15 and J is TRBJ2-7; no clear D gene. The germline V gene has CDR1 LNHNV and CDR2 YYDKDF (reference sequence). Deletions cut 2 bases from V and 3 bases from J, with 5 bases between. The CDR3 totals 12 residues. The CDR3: CATSRSDYEQYS. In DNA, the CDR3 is TGTGCCACCAGCAGATCCGACTACGAGCAGTACTCC.

The CDR3 nucleotides read TGTGCCAGCTCACCAGCGGGACTAGCGGATTACAATGAGCAGTTCTTC. Translated, it gives CASSPAGLADYNEQFF. V usage is TRBV18 and J usage is TRBJ2-1, with 11 bases identical to TRBD2. The CDR3 length is 16 residues. CDR1 and CDR2 (germline): KGHSH, LQKENI. V shed 2 bases and J 4 bases; nucleotides not matched to a gene: 4.

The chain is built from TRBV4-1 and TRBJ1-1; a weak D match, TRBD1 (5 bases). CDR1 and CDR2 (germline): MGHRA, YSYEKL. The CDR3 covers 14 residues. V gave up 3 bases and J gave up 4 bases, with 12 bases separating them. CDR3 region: CASSQGGPGTEAFF. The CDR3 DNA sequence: TGCGCCAGCAGCCAGGGGGGTCCAGGCACTGAAGCTTTCTTT.

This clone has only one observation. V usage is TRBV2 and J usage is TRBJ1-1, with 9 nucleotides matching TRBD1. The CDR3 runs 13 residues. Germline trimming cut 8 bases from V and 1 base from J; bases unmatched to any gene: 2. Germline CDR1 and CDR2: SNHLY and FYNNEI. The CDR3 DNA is TGTGCCAGCCAGGGACAGGGGAACACTGAAGCTTTCTTT. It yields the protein CASQGQGNTEAFF.

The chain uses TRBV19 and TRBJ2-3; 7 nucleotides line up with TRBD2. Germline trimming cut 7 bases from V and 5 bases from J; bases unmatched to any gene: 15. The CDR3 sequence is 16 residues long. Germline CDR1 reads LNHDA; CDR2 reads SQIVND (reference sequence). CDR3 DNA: TGTGCCAGTATTGGGAGGGACGTCGGACATGGAGATACGCAGTATTTT. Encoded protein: CASIGRDVGHGDTQYF.

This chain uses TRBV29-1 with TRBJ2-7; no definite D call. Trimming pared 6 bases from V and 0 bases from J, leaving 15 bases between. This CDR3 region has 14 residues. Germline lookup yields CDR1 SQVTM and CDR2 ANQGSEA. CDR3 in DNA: TGCAGCGTGGGCTCTCGCGAGTCCTCCTACGAGCAGTACTTC. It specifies CSVGSRESSYEQYF.

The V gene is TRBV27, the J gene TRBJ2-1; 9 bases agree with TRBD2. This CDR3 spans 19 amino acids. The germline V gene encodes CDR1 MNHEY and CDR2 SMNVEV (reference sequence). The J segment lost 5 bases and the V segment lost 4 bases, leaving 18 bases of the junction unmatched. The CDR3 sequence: CASSSRGTSYSLMDNEQFF. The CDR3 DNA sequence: TGTGCCAGCAGTTCCAGGGGGACTAGCTACTCTTTAATGGACAATGAGCAGTTCTTC.

The DNA for the CDR3 is TGTGCCAGCAGTCCGGGGTCTGGAAACACCATATATTTT. It specifies CASSPGSGNTIYF. The rearrangement uses TRBV7-9 and TRBJ1-3; no clear D. This CDR3 contains 13 residues. CDR1 and CDR2 (germline): SEHNR, FQNEAQ (reference sequence). V shed 6 bases and J shed 1 base, with 7 bases lying between them.

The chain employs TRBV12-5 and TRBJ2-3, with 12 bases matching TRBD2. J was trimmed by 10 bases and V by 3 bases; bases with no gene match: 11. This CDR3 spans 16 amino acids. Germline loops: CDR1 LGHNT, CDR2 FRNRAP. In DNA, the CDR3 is TGTGCTAGTGGTTTAGCGACTAGCGGGAGAACATTTGCGCAGTATTTT. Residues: CASGLATSGRTFAQYF. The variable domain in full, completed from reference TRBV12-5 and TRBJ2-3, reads DARVTQTPRHKVTEMGQEVTMRCQPILGHNTVFWYRQTMMQGLELLAYFRNRAPLDDSGMPKDRFSAEMPDATLATLKIQPSEPRDSAVYFCASGLATSGRTFAQYFGPGTRLTVL.

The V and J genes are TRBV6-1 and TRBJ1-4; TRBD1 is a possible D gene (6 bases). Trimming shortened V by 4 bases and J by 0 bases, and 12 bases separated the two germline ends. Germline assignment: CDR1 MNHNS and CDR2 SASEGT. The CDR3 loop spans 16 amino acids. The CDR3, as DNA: TGTGCCAGCAGTGGCAGACAGGAGTCAACTAATGAAAAACTGTTTTTT. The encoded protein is CASSGRQESTNEKLFF.

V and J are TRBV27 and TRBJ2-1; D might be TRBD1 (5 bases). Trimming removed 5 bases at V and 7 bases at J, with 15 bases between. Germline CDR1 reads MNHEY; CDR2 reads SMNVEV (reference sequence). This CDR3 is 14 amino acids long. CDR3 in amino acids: CASSPLRAGNEQFF. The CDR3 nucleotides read TGTGCCAGCAGTCCCCTCCGGGCAGGGAATGAGCAGTTCTTC.

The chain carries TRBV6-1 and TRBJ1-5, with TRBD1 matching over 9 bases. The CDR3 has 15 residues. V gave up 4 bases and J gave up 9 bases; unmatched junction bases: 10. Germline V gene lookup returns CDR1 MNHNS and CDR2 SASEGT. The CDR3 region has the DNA TGTGCCAGCAGTGGGCGGACAGGGGATCTTCTGCCCCAGCATTTT. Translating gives CASSGRTGDLLPQHF.

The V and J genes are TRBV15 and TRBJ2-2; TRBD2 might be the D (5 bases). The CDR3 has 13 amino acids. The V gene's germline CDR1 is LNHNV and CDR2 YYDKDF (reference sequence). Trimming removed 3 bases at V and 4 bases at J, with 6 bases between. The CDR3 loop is CATSRRVTGELFF. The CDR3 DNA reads TGTGCCACCAGCAGGAGGGTCACCGGGGAGCTGTTTTTT.

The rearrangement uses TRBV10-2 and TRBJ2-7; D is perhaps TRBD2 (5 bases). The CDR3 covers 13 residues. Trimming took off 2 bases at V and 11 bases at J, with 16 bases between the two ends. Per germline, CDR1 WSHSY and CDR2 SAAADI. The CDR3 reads CASSEIPPDGEYF. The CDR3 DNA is TGCGCCAGCAGTGAGATACCCCCGGACGGGGAGTACTTC.

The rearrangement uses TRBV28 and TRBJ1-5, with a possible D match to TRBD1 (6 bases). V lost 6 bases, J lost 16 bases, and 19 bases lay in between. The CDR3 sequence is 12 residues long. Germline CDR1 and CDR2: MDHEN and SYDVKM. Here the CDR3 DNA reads TGTGCCAGCAGCCGACCTCCGGGACACTACCATTTT. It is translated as CASSRPPGHYHF.

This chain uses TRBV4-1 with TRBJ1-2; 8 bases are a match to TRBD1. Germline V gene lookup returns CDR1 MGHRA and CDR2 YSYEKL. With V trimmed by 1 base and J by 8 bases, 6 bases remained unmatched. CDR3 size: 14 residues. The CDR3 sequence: CASSQGPGTGGYTF. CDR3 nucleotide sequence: TGCGCCAGCAGCCAAGGTCCAGGGACAGGAGGCTACACCTTC.

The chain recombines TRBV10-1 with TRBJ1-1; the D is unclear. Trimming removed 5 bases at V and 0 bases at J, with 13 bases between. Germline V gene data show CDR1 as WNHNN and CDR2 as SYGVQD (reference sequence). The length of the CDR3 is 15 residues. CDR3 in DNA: TGCGCCAGCAGTAAGACATTTCCGGTGAACACTGAAGCTTTCTTT. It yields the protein CASSKTFPVNTEAFF.

The CDR3 loop reads CASSGDRGPEKLFF. CDR3 nucleotides: TGTGCCAGCAGTGGAGACAGGGGGCCAGAAAAACTGTTTTTT. The chain couples TRBV6-5 to TRBJ1-4; TRBD1 matches at 10 bases. The CDR3 is 14 residues long. Germline V gives CDR1 MNHEY, CDR2 SVGAGI. V was clipped by 5 bases and J by 8 bases; unmatched bases: 5.

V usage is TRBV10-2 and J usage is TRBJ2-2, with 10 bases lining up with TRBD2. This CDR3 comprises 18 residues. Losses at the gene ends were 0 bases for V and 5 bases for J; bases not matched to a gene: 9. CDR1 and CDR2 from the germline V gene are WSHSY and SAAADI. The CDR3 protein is CASSESSGLAGVTGELFF. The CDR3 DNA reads TGCGCCAGCAGTGAGTCGTCGGGGCTAGCGGGAGTAACCGGGGAGCTGTTTTTT.

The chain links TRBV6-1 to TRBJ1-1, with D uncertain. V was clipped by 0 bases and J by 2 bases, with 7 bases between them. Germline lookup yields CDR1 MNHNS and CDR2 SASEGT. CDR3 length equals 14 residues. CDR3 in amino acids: CASSEAAANTEAFF. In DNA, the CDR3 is TGTGCCAGCAGTGAAGCGGCGGCTAACACTGAAGCTTTCTTT.

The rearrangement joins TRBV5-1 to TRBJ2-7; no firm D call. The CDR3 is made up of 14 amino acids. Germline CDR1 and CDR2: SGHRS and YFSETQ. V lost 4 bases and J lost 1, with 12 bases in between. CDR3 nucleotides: TGCGCCAGCAGCAAAGCCGGTTATTCCTACGAGCAGTACTTC. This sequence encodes CASSKAGYSYEQYF.

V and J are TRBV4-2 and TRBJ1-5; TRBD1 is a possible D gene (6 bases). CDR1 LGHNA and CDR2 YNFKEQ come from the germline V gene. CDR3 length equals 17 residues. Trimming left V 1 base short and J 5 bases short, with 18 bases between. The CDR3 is CASSQGAGGLDYQPQHF. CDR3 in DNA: TGTGCCAGCAGCCAAGGAGCGGGGGGCCTAGACTATCAGCCCCAGCATTTT.

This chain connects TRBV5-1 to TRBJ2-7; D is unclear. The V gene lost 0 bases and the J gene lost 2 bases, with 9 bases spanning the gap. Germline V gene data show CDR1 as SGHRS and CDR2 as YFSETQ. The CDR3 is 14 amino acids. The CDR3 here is CASSLEKRAYEQYF. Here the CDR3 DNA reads TGCGCCAGCAGCTTGGAAAAGAGAGCCTACGAGCAGTACTTC.

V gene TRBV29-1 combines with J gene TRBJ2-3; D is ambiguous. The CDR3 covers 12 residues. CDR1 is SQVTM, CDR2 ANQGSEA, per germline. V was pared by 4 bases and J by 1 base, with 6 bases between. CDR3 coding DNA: TGCAGCGTTGCGAGCGGCACAGATACGCAGTATTTT. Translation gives CSVASGTDTQYF.

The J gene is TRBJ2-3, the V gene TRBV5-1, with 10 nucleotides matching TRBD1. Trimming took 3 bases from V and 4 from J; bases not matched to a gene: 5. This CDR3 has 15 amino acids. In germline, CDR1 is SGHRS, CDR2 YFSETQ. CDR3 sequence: CASSSTGGYADTQYF. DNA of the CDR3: TGCGCCAGCAGCTCGACAGGGGGCTACGCAGATACGCAGTATTTT.

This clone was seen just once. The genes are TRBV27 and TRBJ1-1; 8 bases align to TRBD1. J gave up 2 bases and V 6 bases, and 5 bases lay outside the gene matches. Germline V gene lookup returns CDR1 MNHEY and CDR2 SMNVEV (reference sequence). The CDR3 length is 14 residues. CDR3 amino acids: CASSQGAPNTEAFF. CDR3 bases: TGTGCCAGCAGCCAGGGGGCCCCTAACACTGAAGCTTTCTTT.

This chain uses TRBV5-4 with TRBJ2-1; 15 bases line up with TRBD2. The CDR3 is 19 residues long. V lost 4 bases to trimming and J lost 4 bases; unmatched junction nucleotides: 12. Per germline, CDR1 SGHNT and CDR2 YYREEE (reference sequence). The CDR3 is CASSPTGTSGRNFYNEQFF. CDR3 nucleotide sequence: TGTGCCAGCAGCCCTACCGGGACTAGCGGGAGGAACTTTTACAATGAGCAGTTCTTC.

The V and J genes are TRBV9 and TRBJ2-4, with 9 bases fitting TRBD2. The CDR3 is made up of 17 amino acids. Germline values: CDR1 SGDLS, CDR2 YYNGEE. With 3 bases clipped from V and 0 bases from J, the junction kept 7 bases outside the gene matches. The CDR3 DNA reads TGTGCCAGCAGCGGATTGACTAGCGGTTTAGCCAAAAACATTCAGTACTTC. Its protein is CASSGLTSGLAKNIQYF.

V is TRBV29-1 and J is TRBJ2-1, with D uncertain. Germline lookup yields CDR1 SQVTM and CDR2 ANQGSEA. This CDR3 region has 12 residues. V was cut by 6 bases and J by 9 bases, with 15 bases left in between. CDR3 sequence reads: CSVEKTGREQFF. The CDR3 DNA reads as TGCAGCGTAGAAAAAACGGGTCGTGAGCAGTTCTTC.

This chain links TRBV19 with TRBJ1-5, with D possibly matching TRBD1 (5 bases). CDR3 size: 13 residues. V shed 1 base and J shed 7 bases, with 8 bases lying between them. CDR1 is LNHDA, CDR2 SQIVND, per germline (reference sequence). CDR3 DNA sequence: TGTGCCAGTAGTATAGTACAGGTACAGCCCCAGCATTTT. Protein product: CASSIVQVQPQHF. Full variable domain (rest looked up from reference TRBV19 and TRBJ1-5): DGGITQSPKYLFRKEGQNVTLSCEQNLNHDAMYWYRQDPGQGLRLIYYSQIVNDFQKGDIAEGYSVSREKKESFPLTVTSAQKNPTAFYLCASSIVQVQPQHFGDGTRLSIL.

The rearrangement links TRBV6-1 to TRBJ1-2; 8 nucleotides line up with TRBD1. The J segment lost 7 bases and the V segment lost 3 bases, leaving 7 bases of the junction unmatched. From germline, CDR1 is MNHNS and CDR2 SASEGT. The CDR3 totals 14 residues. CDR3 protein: CASSEARGLVGYTF. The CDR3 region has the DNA TGTGCCAGCAGTGAGGCCAGGGGGCTTGTTGGCTACACCTTC.

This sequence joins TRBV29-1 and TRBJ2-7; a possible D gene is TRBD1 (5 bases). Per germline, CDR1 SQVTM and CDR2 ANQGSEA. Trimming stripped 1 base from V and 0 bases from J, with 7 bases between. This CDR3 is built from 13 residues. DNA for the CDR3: TGCAGCGTTGAAGGGACAAACTCCTACGAGCAGTACTTC. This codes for CSVEGTNSYEQYF.